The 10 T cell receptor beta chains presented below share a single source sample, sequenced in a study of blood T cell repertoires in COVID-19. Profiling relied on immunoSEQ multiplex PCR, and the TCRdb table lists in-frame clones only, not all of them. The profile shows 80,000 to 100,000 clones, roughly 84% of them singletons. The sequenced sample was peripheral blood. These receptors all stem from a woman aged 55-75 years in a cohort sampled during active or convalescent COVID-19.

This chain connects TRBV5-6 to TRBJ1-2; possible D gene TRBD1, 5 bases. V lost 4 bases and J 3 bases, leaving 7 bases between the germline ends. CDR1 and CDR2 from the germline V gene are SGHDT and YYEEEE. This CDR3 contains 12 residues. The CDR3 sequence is CASSPGYYGYTF. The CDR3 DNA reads TGTGCCAGCAGCCCAGGGTACTATGGCTACACCTTC.

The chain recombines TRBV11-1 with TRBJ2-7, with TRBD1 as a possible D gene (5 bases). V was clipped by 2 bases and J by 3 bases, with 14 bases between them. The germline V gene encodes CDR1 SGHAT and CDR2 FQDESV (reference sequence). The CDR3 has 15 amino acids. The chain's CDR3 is CASSLRGFQDYEQYF. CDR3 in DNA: TGTGCCAGCAGCTTAAGGGGTTTTCAGGACTACGAGCAGTACTTC.

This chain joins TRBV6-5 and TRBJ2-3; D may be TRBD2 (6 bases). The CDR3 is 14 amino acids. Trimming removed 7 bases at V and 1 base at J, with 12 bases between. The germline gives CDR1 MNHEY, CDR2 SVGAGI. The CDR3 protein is CASTRLVGTDTQYF. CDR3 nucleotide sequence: TGTGCCAGCACTCGACTAGTCGGCACAGATACGCAGTATTTT.

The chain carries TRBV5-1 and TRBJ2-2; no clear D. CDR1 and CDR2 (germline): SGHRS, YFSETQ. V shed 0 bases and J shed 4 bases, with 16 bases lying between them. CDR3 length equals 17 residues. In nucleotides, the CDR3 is TGCGCCAGCAGCTTGGACCGAGGCTTGATTATCACCGGGGAGCTGTTTTTT. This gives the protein CASSLDRGLIITGELFF.

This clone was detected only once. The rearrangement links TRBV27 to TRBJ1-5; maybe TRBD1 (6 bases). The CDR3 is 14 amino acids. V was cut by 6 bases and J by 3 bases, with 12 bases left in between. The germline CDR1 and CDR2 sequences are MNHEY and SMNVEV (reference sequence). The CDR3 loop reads CASSLTGYNQPQHF. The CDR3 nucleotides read TGTGCCAGCAGCCTGACAGGATACAATCAGCCCCAGCATTTT.

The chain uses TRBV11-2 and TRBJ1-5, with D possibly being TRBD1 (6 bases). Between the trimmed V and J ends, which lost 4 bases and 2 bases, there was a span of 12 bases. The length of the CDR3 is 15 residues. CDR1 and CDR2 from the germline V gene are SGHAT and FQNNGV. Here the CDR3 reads CASSYYRARNQPQHF. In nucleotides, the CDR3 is TGTGCCAGCAGCTATTACAGGGCCCGCAATCAGCCCCAGCATTTT.

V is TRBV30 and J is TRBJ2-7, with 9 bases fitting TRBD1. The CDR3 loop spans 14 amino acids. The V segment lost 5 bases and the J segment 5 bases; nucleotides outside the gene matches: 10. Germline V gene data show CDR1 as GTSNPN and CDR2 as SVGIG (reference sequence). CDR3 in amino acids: CAWGPGTGLNEQYF. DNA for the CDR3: TGTGCCTGGGGACCCGGGACAGGGTTGAACGAGCAGTACTTC.

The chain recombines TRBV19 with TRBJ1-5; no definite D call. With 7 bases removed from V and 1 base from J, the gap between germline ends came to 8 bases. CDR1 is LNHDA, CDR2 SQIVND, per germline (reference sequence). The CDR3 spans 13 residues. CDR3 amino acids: CASKPSSNQPQHF. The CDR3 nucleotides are TGTGCCAGTAAGCCGTCAAGCAATCAGCCCCAGCATTTT.

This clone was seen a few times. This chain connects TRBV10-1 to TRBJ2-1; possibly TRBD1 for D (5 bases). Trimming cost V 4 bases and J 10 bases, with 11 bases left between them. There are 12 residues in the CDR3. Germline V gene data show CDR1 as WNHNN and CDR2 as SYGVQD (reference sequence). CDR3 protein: CASSGGPGEQFF. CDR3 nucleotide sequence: TGCGCCAGCAGTGGAGGACCAGGGGAGCAGTTCTTC.

The CDR3 nucleotides are TGTGCCAGCAGTCGGACAGGGAACGCTAACTATGGCTACACCTTC. Protein product: CASSRTGNANYGYTF. This rearrangement joins TRBV6-5 to TRBJ1-2; 8 nucleotides line up with TRBD1. The junction had 5 bases not matched to a gene; V was cut back by 5 bases and J by 0 bases. Germline loops: CDR1 MNHEY, CDR2 SVGAGI. This CDR3 spans 15 amino acids.